These 18 T cell receptor beta chains originate from one sample sequenced in a study of blood T cell repertoires in COVID-19. Sequenced by immunoSEQ multiplex PCR; TCRdb stores in-frame clones only, minus some. The data contain 200,000 to 250,000 clones, about 89% of them singletons. The material sequenced was peripheral blood. The receptor source for this set is a woman aged 40 to 49 with acute or convalescent COVID-19.

The gene calls are TRBV5-5 and TRBJ1-4, with D unclear. V was cut by 5 bases and J by 8 bases, with 19 bases left in between. CDR1 is SGHKS, CDR2 YYEKEE, per germline (reference sequence). The CDR3 spans 15 residues. DNA of the CDR3: TGTGCCAGCAGACGGGCCCCGCTCCGGGAAGAAAAACTGTTTTTT. Protein: CASRRAPLREEKLFF.

A few counts support this clone. The chain employs TRBV9 and TRBJ1-2, with a possible D match to TRBD1 (5 bases). V dropped 4 bases and J dropped 4 bases, with 20 bases sitting between them. The germline V gene encodes CDR1 SGDLS and CDR2 YYNGEE. The CDR3 has 16 amino acids. CDR3 sequence reads: CASSLSSGITSYGYTF. For the CDR3, the DNA is TGTGCCAGCAGCCTCTCCTCAGGGATCACTTCCTATGGCTACACCTTC.

V and J are TRBV4-1 and TRBJ1-1; perhaps TRBD1 as D (6 bases). CDR3 length: 15 amino acids. The V and J ends lost 1 base and 1 base respectively, with 10 bases between them. CDR1 is MGHRA, CDR2 YSYEKL, per germline. The CDR3 loop reads CASSQVRRGNTEAFF. As DNA, the CDR3 is TGCGCCAGCAGCCAAGTTCGCAGGGGGAACACTGAAGCTTTCTTT.

The rearrangement uses TRBV7-3 and TRBJ2-7; 10 bases line up with TRBD2. V gave up 1 base and J gave up 7 bases; unmatched junction bases: 4. This CDR3 spans 14 amino acids. CDR1 SGHTA and CDR2 FQGTGA come from the germline V gene. The CDR3 here is CASSLNPLAGEQYV. Written as DNA, the CDR3 is TGTGCCAGCAGCTTAAACCCACTAGCGGGAGAGCAGTACGTC.

V usage is TRBV12-5 and J usage is TRBJ2-2; D may be TRBD1 (5 bases). This CDR3 comprises 17 residues. V lost 3 bases and J lost 0, with 14 bases in between. Looked up from germline, CDR1 is LGHNT and CDR2 is FRNRAP. The CDR3 region is CASGFILRAPNTGELFF. CDR3 coding DNA: TGTGCTAGTGGTTTCATTCTCAGGGCCCCGAACACCGGGGAGCTGTTTTTT.

V usage is TRBV9 and J usage is TRBJ2-3; 9 nucleotides align to TRBD2. J was trimmed by 0 bases and V by 0 bases; bases with no gene match: 2. CDR1 and CDR2 from the germline V gene are SGDLS and YYNGEE. The CDR3 sequence is 16 residues long. The DNA of the CDR3 is TGTGCCAGCAGCGTAGGCGGGGGGGCTAGCACAGATACGCAGTATTTT. Translating it yields CASSVGGGASTDTQYF.

The J gene is TRBJ2-7, the V gene TRBV24-1; D is unclear. This CDR3 contains 11 residues. Trimming removed 9 bases from V and 3 bases from J, with 8 bases in between. Germline-derived CDR1 and CDR2 are KGHDR and SFDVKD. In DNA, the CDR3 is TGTGCCACCGATACAGACTACGAGCAGTACGTC. Translation gives CATDTDYEQYV.

The chain carries TRBV2 and TRBJ1-1; TRBD1 matches at 7 bases. The J segment lost 1 base and the V segment lost 1 base, leaving 15 bases of the junction unmatched. Germline CDR1 and CDR2: SNHLY and FYNNEI. The CDR3 runs 19 residues. The chain's CDR3 is CASSEDKSGRQGENTEAFF. The CDR3 DNA follows: TGTGCCAGCAGTGAAGACAAGAGTGGAAGACAGGGTGAGAACACTGAAGCTTTCTTT.

The table lists this clone with a few counts. The V gene is TRBV4-1, the J gene TRBJ1-6, with D possibly TRBD1 on 6 matching bases. The V end was cut by 8 bases, the J end by 4 bases, with 9 bases between. CDR3 length: 13 amino acids. Germline CDR1 is MGHRA and CDR2 is YSYEKL. Here the CDR3 reads CASRQEYNSPLHF. CDR3 sequence (DNA): TGCGCCAGCCGACAGGAATATAATTCACCCCTCCACTTT.

This chain connects TRBV7-9 to TRBJ1-2, with 8 nucleotides matching TRBD1. V lost 2 bases, J lost 0 bases, and 5 bases stayed unmatched. The CDR3 has 16 residues. The germline V gene has CDR1 SEHNR and CDR2 FQNEAQ (reference sequence). For the CDR3, the DNA is TGTGCCAGCAGCTTAACCGGACAGGGTTCTAACTATGGCTACACCTTC. Its protein is CASSLTGQGSNYGYTF.

The rearrangement links TRBV6-4 to TRBJ2-6; the match to TRBD2 covers 13 bases. V lost 0 bases and J lost 0; bases outside the gene matches: 2. Per the germline V gene, CDR1 is MRHNA and CDR2 is SNTAGT. The CDR3 consists of 19 residues. CDR3 sequence (DNA): TGTGCCAGCAGTGACTCGGGGACTAGCGGGGTCTCTGGGGCCAACGTCCTGACTTTC. Amino acid sequence: CASSDSGTSGVSGANVLTF.

The genes are TRBV3-1 (or the pseudogene TRBV3-2) and TRBJ1-6, with unresolved D. CDR3 length: 14 amino acids. Deletions cut 4 bases from V and 7 bases from J, with 11 bases between. The germline CDR1 and CDR2 sequences are LGHDT and YNNKEL (reference sequence). The DNA for the CDR3 is TGTGCCAGCAGCCCGCCCGGTTCCAATTCACCCCTCCACTTT. This sequence encodes CASSPPGSNSPLHF.

The chain carries TRBV30 and TRBJ1-5, with a weak D call TRBD1 (5 bases). CDR1 and CDR2 (germline): GTSNPN, SVGIG (reference sequence). The CDR3 has 18 amino acids. The V and J ends lost 0 bases and 0 bases respectively, with 18 bases between them. The CDR3 nucleotides read TGTGCCTGGAGTGTAGCAGGGCAGGTGGTCAATAGCAATCAGCCCCAGCATTTT. It yields the protein CAWSVAGQVVNSNQPQHF.

V is TRBV9 and J is TRBJ1-1; the D gene is possibly TRBD1 (6 bases). Germline V gene sequence: CDR1 SGDLS, CDR2 YYNGEE. This CDR3 contains 15 residues. Trimming stripped 4 bases from V and 0 bases from J, with 13 bases between. CDR3 sequence reads: CASSPLGGLNTEAFF. Here the CDR3 DNA reads TGTGCCAGCAGCCCCCTGGGGGGGCTGAACACTGAAGCTTTCTTT. Variable domain in full (rest from reference TRBV9 and TRBJ1-1): DSGVTQTPKHLITATGQRVTLRCSPRSGDLSVYWYQQSLDQGLQFLIQYYNGEERAKGNILERFSAQQFPDLHSELNLSSLELGDSALYFCASSPLGGLNTEAFFGQGTRLTVV.

The rearrangement uses TRBV30 and TRBJ1-6, with a weak D call TRBD1 (5 bases). Germline CDR1 is GTSNPN and CDR2 is SVGIG (reference sequence). The CDR3 totals 14 residues. Deletions cut 0 bases from V and 11 bases from J, with 14 bases between. CDR3 coding DNA: TGTGCCTGGAGTGTAGGGGCGGTTGAGACACCCCTCCACTTT. This translates into CAWSVGAVETPLHF.

The chain links TRBV3-1 (or the pseudogene TRBV3-2) to TRBJ2-1; D possibly corresponds to TRBD2 (5 bases). The CDR3 totals 16 residues. Trimming removed 0 bases at V and 3 bases at J, with 12 bases between. Germline V gene sequence: CDR1 LGHDT, CDR2 YNNKEL (reference sequence). The CDR3 here is CASSQEGAGYYNEQFF. The CDR3, as DNA: TGTGCCAGCAGCCAAGAAGGCGCGGGCTACTACAATGAGCAGTTCTTC.

The chain carries TRBV2 and TRBJ2-3; 11 bases agree with TRBD2. The ends lost 11 bases at V and 4 bases at J; junction bases unmatched: 17. The CDR3 loop spans 17 amino acids. CDR1 and CDR2 from the germline V gene are SNHLY and FYNNEI. In nucleotides, the CDR3 is TGTGCCGCTTCAGATGCAGGGTTAGCGGGGGGGTCAGATACGCAGTATTTT. Its translation is CAASDAGLAGGSDTQYF.

The chain is built from TRBV24-1 and TRBJ1-5; TRBD1 aligns across 9 bases. The CDR3 runs 15 residues. Germline CDR1 and CDR2: KGHDR and SFDVKD. V shed 7 bases, J shed 5 bases, and the junction held 8 bases outside the gene matches. The CDR3 loop is CATSLTGTGYQPQHF. Written as DNA, the CDR3 is TGTGCCACCAGCCTAACCGGGACAGGGTATCAGCCCCAGCATTTT.